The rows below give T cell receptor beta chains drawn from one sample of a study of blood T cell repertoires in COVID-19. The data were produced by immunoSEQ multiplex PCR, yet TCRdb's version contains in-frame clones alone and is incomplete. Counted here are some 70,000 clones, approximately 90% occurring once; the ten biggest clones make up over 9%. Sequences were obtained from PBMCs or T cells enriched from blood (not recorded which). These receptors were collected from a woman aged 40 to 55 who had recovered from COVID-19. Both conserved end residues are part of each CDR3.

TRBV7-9 CASSLERVQGYTF
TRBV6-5 CASSAGGRIAGELFF
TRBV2 CASSEQGTNEKLFF
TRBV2 CASNPLAREETQYF
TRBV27 CASSFYRGSTDTQYF
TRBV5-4 CASSLGGTGEREKLFF
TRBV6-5 CASSLQDGYGYTF
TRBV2 CASSESGDGYEQYF
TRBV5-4 CASSLAGQGGYGYTF
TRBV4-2 CASSQVVGLAGSSSYNEQFF
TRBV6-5 CASSYYPILQGRAFF
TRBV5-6 CASSPDWNTGELFF
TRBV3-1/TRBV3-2 CASSQYRESGYTF
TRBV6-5 CASTRGNTGELFF
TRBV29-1 CSVLGLSYEQYF
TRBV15 CATSRGGGETETQYF
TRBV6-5 CASLPETGQQTPLHF
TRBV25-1 CASSPGTGSYSPLHF
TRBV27 CASSLGRINSPLHF
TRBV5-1 CASSLAGLGTEAFF
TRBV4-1 CASSQVKSEGYSPLHF
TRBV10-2 CASSESRAVPSYNSPLHF
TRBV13 CASSAVTGDLNEQFF
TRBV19 CATKQGSGDSPLHF
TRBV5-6 CASSVLAGNNEQFF
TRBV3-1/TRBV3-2 CASSRDSTTNEQYF
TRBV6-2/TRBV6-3 CASSHINNSPLHF
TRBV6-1 CASSENRAGRLTDTQYF
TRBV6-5 CASSYGDTDADEQYF
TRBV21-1 CASSNPGGGNTEAFF
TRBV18 CASSPGRGSTDTQYF
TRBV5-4 CASSITQVNYGYTF
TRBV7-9 CASSPDRPYGYTF
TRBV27 CASRKEGETQYF
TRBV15 CATSVTGVVSYGYTF
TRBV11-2 CASSLGLGGRDSPLHF